One TCR beta chain is described in this entry. This clone's antigen is unknown. Qualities for individual bases were not recorded, and no much larger clone is one base off. V lost 0 bases and J lost 0 bases; the stretch between them is 11 bases long. CDR1 and CDR2 were assigned from the germline V gene as SGDLS and YYNGEE. The CDR3 contains 16 residues, cysteine and phenylalanine counted. Left in the record is the CDR3 DNA by itself, 48 bases read in frame from the first base. This record belongs to a study of post-analysis software for immune sequencing data (dated by TCRdb to the mid-2010s). At the level of the whole study: Relapsing-remitting, secondary progressive and progressive-relapsing multiple sclerosis were recorded as disease courses, and subtype annotation was lacking for some patients. The patient repertoires were set against under 12 previously published healthy control repertoires from donors whose ages ranged from about 6 to 27 years. A subset of samples was prepared in parallel using single-end sample barcoding, then pooled and co-amplified after Illumina adapter ligation. The paper's findings and limits, for the study overall: The multiple sclerosis patient group was slightly younger than the control group. Direct clustering with F measure showed strong co-clustering of samples prepared in the same batch, prompting a batch-effect correction. Compared with controls, multiple sclerosis patients had significantly lower normalized Chao1 diversity, a finding suggesting substantial peripheral T-cell clonal expansion. Roughly 5 TRBV segments, including TRBV5-6, TRBV5-1 and TRBV20-1, were significantly more frequent in patients than controls.

TCR beta repertoires were profiled from peripheral blood of under 15 young patients with multiple sclerosis to demonstrate the VDJtools post-analysis software. The patients with multiple sclerosis were children and adolescents between about 6 and 15 years of age. Libraries were constructed by PCR. The sample was run on an Illumina HiSeq 2500. Unique molecular identifiers were incorporated into TCR beta cDNA libraries to reduce PCR and sequencing biases. Roughly 500,000 cDNA molecules were obtained for every 1 to 10 million input T cells, so each molecule roughly corresponded to one T cell. The patient libraries were prepared and sequenced using the same protocol as the earlier healthy control dataset. Samples belonging to the same batch were prepared together, multiplexed and sequenced on a shared HiSeq lane. As for how the authors treated the data: Raw barcoded reads were processed with MIGEC, and single-read molecular identifier groups were discarded before consensus assembly and CDR3 extraction. VDJtools was used for post-analysis of the clonotype tables, with diversity normalized by down-sampling every dataset to the smallest sample size. In repertoire overlap clustering, CDR3 amino acid sequences, but not nucleotide sequences, were matched to correct batch-related cross-sample contamination. The raw public reads went through TCRdb reprocessing: fastp at Q25, MiXCR clone calling, in-frame beta chains kept. Each CDR3 protein appears once, grouped with its most common genes and DNA. For this entry, the V and J calls and clone size follow TCRdb and not the study's own pipeline. The sample table holds roughly 670,000 distinct CDR3 sequences, of which around 64% were seen once. The top ten constitute about 11% of the sample.

The source material was blood. The rearrangement joined TRBV9 to TRBJ2-3, with the D gene too uncertain to name. This sequence originates from a girl between 2 and 10 years old with multiple sclerosis. CDR3 region: CASSVGVEASTDTQYF. In nucleotide form, the sequence is TGTGCCAGCAGCGTAGGTGTTGAAGCTAGCACAGATACGCAGTATTTT.